The rows below give T cell receptor beta chains drawn from one sample of a study of T cells in Graves' hyperthyroidism and ophthalmopathy. One entry per CDR3 protein results from TCRdb running MiXCR on the multiplex PCR reads. The data contain hundreds of thousands of distinct CDR3 sequences, about 15% of them seen just once; the ten biggest clones take up roughly 10%. Sequenced: blood. The receptors here all came from a woman aged 18-35 years with Graves' hyperthyroidism. Each CDR3 is given with its conserved first and last residue. The order of the fields is D gene, V gene, clone size, J gene, CDR3 DNA, CDR3 protein. D genes are given only for firm matches. The size of a clone is reported for some rows only, either as once, few or many, or as a class for expanded clones.

d_call: -; v_call: TRBV6-1; clone_size: -; j_call: TRBJ1-2; cdr3_nt: TGTGCCAGCAGATCTGCCGGGTCCCATACTGGCTACACCTTC; cdr3_aa: CASRSAGSHTGYTF
d_call: TRBD2; v_call: TRBV13; clone_size: many; j_call: TRBJ2-7; cdr3_nt: TGTGCCAGCAGCCTCGGGGCGGGAGTGGGATACGAGCAGTACTTC; cdr3_aa: CASSLGAGVGYEQYF
d_call: -; v_call: TRBV20-1; clone_size: -; j_call: TRBJ2-1; cdr3_nt: TGCAGTGCTAGAAGACAGGCCGGTGAGCAGTTCTTC; cdr3_aa: CSARRQAGEQFF
d_call: -; v_call: TRBV5-1; clone_size: few; j_call: TRBJ1-1; cdr3_nt: TGCGCTAGCCGTGGGGGCCTGACTGAAGCTTTCTTT; cdr3_aa: CASRGGLTEAFF
d_call: TRBD2; v_call: TRBV20-1; clone_size: many; j_call: TRBJ2-1; cdr3_nt: TGCAGTGATGGGACTAGCGGGAGAGGGCAGTTCTTC; cdr3_aa: CSDGTSGRGQFF
d_call: TRBD2; v_call: TRBV14; clone_size: -; j_call: TRBJ2-7; cdr3_nt: TGTGCCAGCAGCCAAGATCCCAGGACTAGCGGCCGATCACCCGGTTACGAGCAGTACTTC; cdr3_aa: CASSQDPRTSGRSPGYEQYF
d_call: TRBD2; v_call: TRBV20-1; clone_size: -; j_call: TRBJ2-7; cdr3_nt: TGCAGTGCTAGGCCTATTAGCGGGTCGACCTACGAGCAGTACTTC; cdr3_aa: CSARPISGSTYEQYF
d_call: TRBD1; v_call: TRBV7-9; clone_size: once; j_call: TRBJ1-2; cdr3_nt: TGTGCCAGCAGCTTACAGGGACAGGGCTACACCTTC; cdr3_aa: CASSLQGQGYTF
d_call: TRBD2; v_call: TRBV6-1; clone_size: many; j_call: TRBJ2-7; cdr3_nt: TGTGCCAGCAGTTTCGGCGGGAGAGTCTACGAGCAGTACTTC; cdr3_aa: CASSFGGRVYEQYF
d_call: -; v_call: TRBV24-1; clone_size: -; j_call: TRBJ2-1; cdr3_nt: TGTGCCACCAGTGACCCTAGATCCTCCTACAATGAGCAGTTCTTC; cdr3_aa: CATSDPRSSYNEQFF
d_call: -; v_call: TRBV7-9; clone_size: many; j_call: TRBJ2-2; cdr3_nt: TGTGCCAGCAGCTCGGACCCAGGGTCGGGCACCGGGGAGCTGTTTTTT; cdr3_aa: CASSSDPGSGTGELFF
d_call: TRBD2; v_call: TRBV4-1; clone_size: many; j_call: TRBJ2-5; cdr3_nt: TGCGCCAGCAGCCTTGGACTAGCGGAACAAGAGACCCAGTACTTC; cdr3_aa: CASSLGLAEQETQYF
d_call: -; v_call: TRBV19; clone_size: -; j_call: TRBJ2-5; cdr3_nt: TGTGCCAGTAGTCCCAATCTAGGGGACAAAGGGCACTTC; cdr3_aa: CASSPNLGDKGHF
d_call: TRBD1; v_call: TRBV6-1; clone_size: many; j_call: TRBJ1-5; cdr3_nt: TGTGCCAGCAGCGACGACAGGGGAGACGGGCAGCCCCAGCATTTT; cdr3_aa: CASSDDRGDGQPQHF
d_call: -; v_call: TRBV2; clone_size: many; j_call: TRBJ2-7; cdr3_nt: TGTGCCGCGGCTGCATCTCCGGTCGAGCAGTACTTC; cdr3_aa: CAAAASPVEQYF
d_call: TRBD1; v_call: TRBV4-3; clone_size: many; j_call: TRBJ2-1; cdr3_nt: TGCGCCAGCAGTCAGGGGGCGAAAAGACCCTACAATGAGCAGTTCTTC; cdr3_aa: CASSQGAKRPYNEQFF
d_call: -; v_call: TRBV12-3/TRBV12-4; clone_size: -; j_call: TRBJ2-1; cdr3_nt: TGTGCCAGCAGTTTAGCGCCTAACGGGGCCCACAATGAGCAGTTCTTC; cdr3_aa: CASSLAPNGAHNEQFF
d_call: -; v_call: TRBV5-1; clone_size: few; j_call: TRBJ2-2; cdr3_nt: TGCGCCAGCAGCTCCACACAAAGACGGGACACCGGGGAGCTGTTTTTT; cdr3_aa: CASSSTQRRDTGELFF
d_call: -; v_call: TRBV12-3/TRBV12-4; clone_size: -; j_call: TRBJ1-5; cdr3_nt: TGTGCCAGCAGTTTACTAGGAGGGACCCGTTATCAGCCCCAGCATTTT; cdr3_aa: CASSLLGGTRYQPQHF
d_call: -; v_call: TRBV12-3/TRBV12-4; clone_size: many; j_call: TRBJ2-4; cdr3_nt: TGTGCCAGCAGTTCCCGTGGGGGGATTAACATTCAGTACTTC; cdr3_aa: CASSSRGGINIQYF
d_call: -; v_call: TRBV5-1; clone_size: -; j_call: TRBJ1-1; cdr3_nt: TGCGCCAGCAGCTTGCCGATGGGAAGCCTAGGGGGGACTGAAGCTTTCTTT; cdr3_aa: CASSLPMGSLGGTEAFF
d_call: -; v_call: TRBV27; clone_size: few; j_call: TRBJ2-7; cdr3_nt: TGTGCCAGCAGGCCGTGGACGAAGAATAGCGAGCAGTACTTC; cdr3_aa: CASRPWTKNSEQYF
d_call: TRBD2; v_call: TRBV27; clone_size: many; j_call: TRBJ2-1; cdr3_nt: TGTGCCAGCAGGGGGACTAGCGGGAGGGCCATCACTGGTGAGCAGTTCTTC; cdr3_aa: CASRGTSGRAITGEQFF
d_call: -; v_call: TRBV5-1; clone_size: -; j_call: TRBJ2-3; cdr3_nt: TGCGCCAGCAGCTTCGCCGGGAATCGGGCAGATACGCAGTATTTT; cdr3_aa: CASSFAGNRADTQYF
d_call: -; v_call: TRBV6-2/TRBV6-3; clone_size: many; j_call: TRBJ1-1; cdr3_nt: TGTGCCAGCAGTCCCCGAACAGAGATGAACACTGAAGCTTTCTTT; cdr3_aa: CASSPRTEMNTEAFF
d_call: -; v_call: TRBV5-5; clone_size: few; j_call: TRBJ2-1; cdr3_nt: TGTGCCAGCAGCTTGAGGGGGGCTCACAATGAGCAGTTCTTC; cdr3_aa: CASSLRGAHNEQFF